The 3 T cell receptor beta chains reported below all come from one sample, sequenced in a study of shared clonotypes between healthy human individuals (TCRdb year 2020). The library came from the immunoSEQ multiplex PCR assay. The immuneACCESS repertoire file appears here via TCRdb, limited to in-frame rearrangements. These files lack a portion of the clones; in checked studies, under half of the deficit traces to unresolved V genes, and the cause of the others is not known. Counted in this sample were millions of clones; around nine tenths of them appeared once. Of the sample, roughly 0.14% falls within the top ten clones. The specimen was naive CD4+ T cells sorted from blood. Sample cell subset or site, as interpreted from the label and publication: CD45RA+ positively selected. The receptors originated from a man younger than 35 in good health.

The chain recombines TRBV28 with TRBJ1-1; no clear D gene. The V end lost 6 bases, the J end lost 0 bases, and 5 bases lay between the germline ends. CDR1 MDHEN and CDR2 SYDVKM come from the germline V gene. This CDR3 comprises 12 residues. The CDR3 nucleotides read TGTGCCAGCAGGGAGATGAACACTGAAGCTTTCTTT. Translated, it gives CASREMNTEAFF.

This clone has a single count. DNA of the CDR3: TGTGCCAGCTCACCACCGTCGGGTCAGATGAACACCGGGGAGCTGTTTTTT. Its protein is CASSPPSGQMNTGELFF. The V gene is TRBV18, the J gene TRBJ2-2; the D is unclear. Trimming removed 0 bases from V and 1 base from J, with 12 bases in between. The CDR3 sequence is 17 residues long. Germline V lookup: CDR1 KGHSH, CDR2 LQKENI.

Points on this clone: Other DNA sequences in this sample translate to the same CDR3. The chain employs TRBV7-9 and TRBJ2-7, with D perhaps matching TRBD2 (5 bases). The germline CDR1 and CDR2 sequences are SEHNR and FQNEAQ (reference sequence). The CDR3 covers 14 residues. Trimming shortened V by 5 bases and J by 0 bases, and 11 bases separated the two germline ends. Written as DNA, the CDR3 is TGTGCCAGCAGCCCCCCGGGGAGCTCCTACGAGCAGTACTTC. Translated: CASSPPGSSYEQYF.